In its sample, the clone carrying this T cell receptor (beta chain) was seen many times. The antigen remains undetermined. Germline V gene lookup returns CDR1 SGHRS and CDR2 YFSETQ. Trimming took 2 bases from V and 4 from J, leaving 13 bases between them. There are 15 residues in the CDR3. TCRdb ran MiXCR on the RT-PCR reads and lists one entry per CDR3 protein. The profile shows 500,000 or so distinct CDR3 sequences, approximately 15% of them singletons. This sample stems from a study of response to subunit inactivated influenza vaccine. Study-level points and caveats: That few new T cells are recruited by each seasonal influenza vaccination was the authors' suggestion.

The starting material was CD4+ T cells sorted from PBMCs, obtained less than 25 months after vaccination. This rearrangement joins TRBV5-1 to TRBJ2-1; no clear D gene. The TCR was taken from a man between 50 and 75 years old who received an inactivated influenza vaccine. CDR3 protein: CASSFWSASYNEQFF. The CDR3 nucleotides read TGCGCCAGCAGCTTTTGGTCAGCTTCGTACAATGAGCAGTTCTTC. Filled out from reference TRBV5-1 and TRBJ2-1, the complete variable domain reads KAGVTQTPRYLIKTRGQQVTLSCSPISGHRSVSWYQQTPGQGLQFLFEYFSETQRNKGNFPGRFSGRQFSNSRSEMNVSTLELGDSALYLCASSFWSASYNEQFFGPGTRLTVL.